Below are 20 T cell receptor beta chains sequenced from a single sample in a study of T cells in Graves' hyperthyroidism and ophthalmopathy. RNA transcripts provided the source from which TCR beta CDR3 regions were amplified. The HTBI primer set drove a first-round RT-PCR of the TCR CDR3. TCRdb processed the multiplex PCR reads anew with MiXCR; each CDR3 protein has one entry. The sample holds 300,000 to 450,000 distinct CDR3 sequences, over 10% seen once. The sample comprised blood. These receptors were obtained from a woman between 18 and 30 years old with Graves' hyperthyroidism.

This clonotype was seen repeatedly, ten times or more. V and J are TRBV6-1 and TRBJ2-5; 13 bases match TRBD2. The CDR3 consists of 16 residues. Trimming removed 5 bases from V and 2 bases from J; junction bases left unmatched: 5. The germline gives CDR1 MNHNS, CDR2 SASEGT. The CDR3 is CASSSRLAGGQETQYF. The CDR3 coding sequence is TGTGCCAGCAGTTCCCGACTAGCGGGGGGACAAGAGACCCAGTACTTC.

This chain links TRBV15 with TRBJ2-5; TRBD1 aligns across 8 bases. CDR1 and CDR2 from the germline V gene are LNHNV and YYDKDF (reference sequence). V lost 0 bases, J lost 2 bases, and 8 bases stayed unmatched. This CDR3 has 17 residues. In nucleotides, the CDR3 is TGTGCCACCAGCAGAGATCGGGGACAGGCGTTTCAAGAGACCCAGTACTTC. Protein sequence: CATSRDRGQAFQETQYF. Together with reference TRBV15 and TRBJ2-5, the CDR3 gives the full variable domain: DAMVIQNPRYQVTQFGKPVTLSCSQTLNHNVMYWYQQKSSQAPKLLFHYYDKDFNNEADTPDNFQSRRPNTSFCFLDIRSPGLGDTAMYLCATSRDRGQAFQETQYFGPGTRLLVL.

This chain uses TRBV25-1 with TRBJ1-5; perhaps TRBD1 as D (5 bases). The V and J ends lost 5 bases and 1 base respectively, with 18 bases between them. Germline V gene data show CDR1 as MGHDK and CDR2 as SYGVNS. The CDR3 length is 17 residues. CDR3 sequence (DNA): TGTGCCAGCAGTTTAAACGCGGGGGTAGCAAGCAATCAGCCCCAGCATTTT. This codes for CASSLNAGVASNQPQHF.

The chain joins TRBV24-1 to TRBJ2-1; the D is unclear. Germline values: CDR1 KGHDR, CDR2 SFDVKD. Trimming stripped 4 bases from V and 7 bases from J, with 10 bases between. There are 13 residues in the CDR3. CDR3 residues: CATSDPGQNEQFF. The CDR3 bases are TGTGCCACCAGTGACCCGGGCCAAAATGAGCAGTTCTTC.

CDR3 DNA sequence: TGTGCCAGCTCACCAAGGTGGTTGGAGGGGGCGATCCATGGCTACACCTTC. Amino acids: CASSPRWLEGAIHGYTF. The chain couples TRBV18 to TRBJ1-2, with 7 bases matching TRBD1. Germline assignment: CDR1 KGHSH and CDR2 LQKENI. V dropped 2 bases and J dropped 6; count of bases not matched to a gene: 15. This CDR3 has 17 residues.

There are a few counts of this clonotype. The CDR3 DNA follows: TGTGCCAGCAGCCGCCCCGACGGCTACGAGCAGTACTTC. It specifies CASSRPDGYEQYF. This chain links TRBV5-4 with TRBJ2-7; the D is unclear. The CDR3 totals 13 residues. Per the germline V gene, CDR1 is SGHNT and CDR2 is YYREEE (reference sequence). V lost 4 bases to trimming and J lost 3 bases, with 11 bases between them.

The sample holds many counts of this clonotype. The chain carries TRBV12-3 or TRBV12-4 and TRBJ1-1; TRBD1 agrees at 10 bases. The CDR3 contains 16 residues. V gave up 5 bases and J gave up 1 base; unmatched junction bases: 7. DNA of the CDR3: TGTGCCAGCAGTCCGATCGACAGGGGGCGGAACACTGAAGCTTTCTTT. Translating it yields CASSPIDRGRNTEAFF.

This chain uses TRBV15 with TRBJ2-2, with D unclear. V lost 1 base, J lost 3 bases, and 6 bases lay in between. The CDR3 totals 14 residues. The germline gives CDR1 LNHNV, CDR2 YYDKDF (reference sequence). CDR3 sequence reads: CATSRVGYTGELFF. The CDR3 DNA reads as TGTGCCACCAGCAGAGTGGGATACACCGGGGAGCTGTTTTTT.

This clonotype was detected ten times or more. The chain combines TRBV6-1 with TRBJ1-6; TRBD1 is a possible D gene (5 bases). Trimming shortened V by 6 bases and J by 10 bases, and 19 bases separated the two germline ends. The CDR3 length is 15 residues. The germline CDR1 and CDR2 sequences are MNHNS and SASEGT. The CDR3 loop reads CASSRSGGEGSPLHF. CDR3 DNA: TGTGCCAGCAGCCGATCGGGAGGGGAGGGCTCACCCCTCCACTTT.

This sequence joins TRBV19 and TRBJ2-1; tentatively, D is TRBD2 (5 bases). Germline V gene data show CDR1 as LNHDA and CDR2 as SQIVND (reference sequence). There are 15 residues in the CDR3. The V end lost 2 bases, the J end lost 7 bases, and 15 bases lay between the germline ends. This chain's CDR3 is CASSITAATGNEQFF. In DNA form, the CDR3 reads TGTGCCAGTAGTATAACGGCCGCTACGGGGAATGAGCAGTTCTTC.

This clonotype was observed at least ten times. The chain has TRBV28 and TRBJ2-7; D not certain. Trimming took off 6 bases at V and 0 bases at J, with 3 bases between the two ends. Germline loops: CDR1 MDHEN, CDR2 SYDVKM. The CDR3 runs to 11 residues. The CDR3 here is CASSNSYEQYF. CDR3 DNA: TGTGCCAGCAGCAACTCCTACGAGCAGTACTTC.

There are many counts of this clonotype. This chain uses TRBV28 with TRBJ2-6; D not resolved. The CDR3 has 16 amino acids. Germline CDR1 and CDR2: MDHEN and SYDVKM. V was trimmed by 5 bases and J by 0 bases, leaving 11 bases between them. Here the CDR3 reads CASSPPTNSGANVLTF. CDR3 DNA sequence: TGTGCCAGCAGTCCCCCGACGAACTCTGGGGCCAACGTCCTGACTTTC.

This clonotype has more than one count but fewer than ten. The chain links TRBV2 to TRBJ1-5; TRBD1 might be the D (5 bases). Germline-derived CDR1 and CDR2 are SNHLY and FYNNEI. This CDR3 contains 13 residues. V was shortened by 6 bases and J by 6 bases, with 12 bases between the two germline ends. CDR3 coding DNA: TGTGCCAGCAGGCTACAGGAGGGTCAGCCCCAGCATTTT. This codes for CASRLQEGQPQHF.

This clonotype was observed a few times. The J gene is TRBJ2-1, the V gene TRBV10-2; 9 nucleotides match TRBD2. Germline values: CDR1 WSHSY, CDR2 SAAADI. V lost 6 bases to trimming and J lost 0 bases; unmatched junction nucleotides: 6. This CDR3 region has 16 residues. The CDR3 spells CASRGAGGSSYNEQFF. CDR3 nucleotides: TGCGCCAGCAGAGGAGCGGGGGGTTCCTCCTACAATGAGCAGTTCTTC.

The J gene is TRBJ1-2, the V gene TRBV29-1; TRBD1 aligns across 7 bases. CDR1 is SQVTM and CDR2 is ANQGSEA in the germline V gene. The CDR3 length is 12 residues. Germline trimming cut 6 bases from V and 2 bases from J; bases unmatched to any gene: 3. CDR3 sequence (DNA): TGCAGCGTGGTACAGGGGAACTATGGCTACACCTTC. Protein product: CSVVQGNYGYTF.

J is TRBJ2-3 and V is TRBV27; 11 nucleotides agree with TRBD2. The CDR3 sequence is 17 residues long. Germline V CDR1 and CDR2: MNHEY, SMNVEV (reference sequence). With V trimmed by 1 base and J by 6 bases, 9 bases remained unmatched. CDR3 DNA: TGTGCCAGCAGTTTATATTGGCTAGCGGGGGGCGCGGATACGCAGTATTTT. Its translation is CASSLYWLAGGADTQYF.

In this sample, this clonotype turned up many times. The chain has TRBV2 and TRBJ1-4; D is uncertain. V lost 7 bases and J 7 bases, leaving 16 bases between the germline ends. The germline gives CDR1 SNHLY, CDR2 FYNNEI. This CDR3 contains 14 residues. The CDR3 bases are TGTGCCAGCATTGGGCCTAAGTGGAGTGAAAAACTGTTTTTT. Protein sequence: CASIGPKWSEKLFF.

CDR3 in amino acids: CASSYLWDEQFF. CDR3 bases: TGTGCCAGCAGTTACTTGTGGGATGAGCAGTTCTTC. The V and J genes are TRBV6-2 or TRBV6-3 and TRBJ2-1; no definite D call. CDR3 length: 12 residues. The ends were cut back, 1 base at V and 8 bases at J, with 6 bases in the middle. Germline V gene data show CDR1 as MNHEY and CDR2 as SVGEGT.

The chain carries TRBV6-1 and TRBJ1-3, with 9 bases that match TRBD1. V gave up 6 bases and J gave up 3 bases; unmatched junction bases: 6. The germline gives CDR1 MNHNS, CDR2 SASEGT. This CDR3 spans 15 amino acids. The CDR3 DNA reads as TGTGCCAGCAGCCGAGACAGGGGGGGTGGAAACACCATATATTTT. Its translation: CASSRDRGGGNTIYF.

At least ten counts were recorded for this clonotype. The chain employs TRBV3-1 and TRBJ1-2; maybe TRBD1 (6 bases). This CDR3 comprises 12 residues. Trimming removed 4 bases at V and 5 bases at J, with 8 bases between. Germline values: CDR1 LGHDT, CDR2 YNNKEL (reference sequence). DNA for the CDR3: TGTGCCAGCAGCCGTCAGGGGTATGGCTACACCTTC. Protein product: CASSRQGYGYTF. The full variable domain, completed using reference TRBV3-1 and TRBJ1-2, is DTAVSQTPKYLVTQMGNDKSIKCEQNLGHDTMYWYKQDSKKFLKIMFSYNNKELIINETVPNRFSPKSPDKAHLNLHINSLELGDSAVYFCASSRQGYGYTFGSGTRLTVV.